This TCR beta chain was recovered during a study of T cells in Graves' hyperthyroidism and ophthalmopathy. Researchers amplified the TCR beta CDR3 regions from RNA transcripts. HTBI primers drove first-round RT-PCR of the TCR CDR3. MiXCR was run by TCRdb on the multiplex PCR reads, yielding one entry per CDR3 protein. The table has around 290,000 distinct CDR3 sequences, 15% to 20% seen once. The cohort's ophthalmopathy patients, a group with duration under 3 months, had a Clinical Activity Score of at least 3 and a NOSPECS grade of at least 4. Using more than 7.5 ml of fresh peripheral blood, PBMCs were prepared. The study's findings and limits: The model anticipated ophthalmopathy a median about 7 months pre-onset. Blood samples included most of the expanded thyroid clonotypes exceeding 0.001.

This clonotype was seen repeatedly, ten times or more. Antigen: not known. The source material was blood. The TCR comes from a woman aged 55-69 years with Graves' ophthalmopathy.

This chain's CDR3 is CASRQTGENIQYF. The CDR3 nucleotides are TGTGCCAGCAGGCAAACAGGGGAAAACATTCAGTACTTC. V gene TRBV11-2 combines with J gene TRBJ2-4, with TRBD1 matching over 7 bases. J lost 5 bases, V lost 6 bases, and 4 bases had no gene match. CDR1 is SGHAT and CDR2 is FQNNGV in the germline V gene. The CDR3 is 13 amino acids.